The subject of this entry is one T cell receptor (beta chain). Antigen: not known. The source of the sample is a study of T cell responses to AZD1222 COVID-19 vaccine. Overall study results and limits: The CD4 TCRs associated with vaccination extended across spike and predominated at 160-218 and 743-854. Nearly half of spike-specific TCRs reportedly target variant regions that are unmutated in the B.1.351 and B.1.1.7 variants. Two doses of AZD1222 preceded a rise in Spike-specific TCR breadth and depth.

With 5 bases clipped from V and 6 bases from J, the junction kept 5 bases outside the gene matches. CDR1 and CDR2 from the germline V gene are MNHEY and SMNVEV (reference sequence). This CDR3 contains 14 residues. Sequencing used immunoSEQ multiplex PCR; TCRdb keeps in-frame clones, though not all of them. The data hold around 130,000 clones, with 88% observed a single time. The sequences come from peripheral blood, collected on day 0 of MenACWY control vaccination. This sequence originates from an adult in good health. The chain is built from TRBV27 and TRBJ2-2; TRBD1 aligns across 8 bases. The CDR3 is CASSKGQGAGELFF. In DNA, the CDR3 is TGTGCCAGCAGTAAAGGACAGGGAGCCGGGGAGCTGTTTTTT.